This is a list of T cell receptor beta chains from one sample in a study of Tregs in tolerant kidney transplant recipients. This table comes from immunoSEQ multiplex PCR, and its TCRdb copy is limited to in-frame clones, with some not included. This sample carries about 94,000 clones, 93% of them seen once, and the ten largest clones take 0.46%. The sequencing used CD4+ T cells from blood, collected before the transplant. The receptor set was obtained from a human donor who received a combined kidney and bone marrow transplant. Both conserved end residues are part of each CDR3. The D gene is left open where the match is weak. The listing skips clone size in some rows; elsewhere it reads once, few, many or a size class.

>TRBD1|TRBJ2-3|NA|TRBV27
CASSLDGTGKRDTQYF
TGTGCCAGCAGTTTAGACGGGACAGGGAAGAGGGATACGCAGTATTTT
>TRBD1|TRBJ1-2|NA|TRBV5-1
CASSLGQGIGYGYTF
TGCGCCAGCAGCCTCGGACAGGGAATAGGCTATGGCTACACCTTC
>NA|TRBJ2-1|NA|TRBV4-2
CASSQDRASHEQFF
TGTGCCAGCAGCCAAGACCGGGCTAGCCATGAGCAGTTCTTC
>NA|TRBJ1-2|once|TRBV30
CAWTPGYGYTF
TGTGCCTGGACTCCAGGTTATGGCTACACCTTC
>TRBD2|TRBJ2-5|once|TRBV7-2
CASSLSRLAGGQETQYF
TGTGCCAGCAGCTTATCCCGACTAGCGGGGGGACAAGAGACCCAGTACTTC
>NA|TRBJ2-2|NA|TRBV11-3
CASSFRGGRNIGELFF
TGTGCCAGCAGCTTTCGAGGGGGACGAAACATCGGGGAGCTGTTTTTT
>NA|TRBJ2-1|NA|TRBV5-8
CASSSQGVRLNEQFF
TGTGCCAGCAGTTCACAGGGTGTAAGGCTTAATGAGCAGTTCTTC
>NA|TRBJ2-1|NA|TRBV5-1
CASSLGQSPLNEQFF
TGCGCCAGCAGCTTAGGACAGTCCCCCCTCAATGAGCAGTTCTTC
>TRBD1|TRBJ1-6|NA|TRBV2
CASRGTGGRSYNSPLHF
TGTGCCAGCAGGGGAACAGGGGGAAGGTCCTATAATTCCCCCCTCCACTTT
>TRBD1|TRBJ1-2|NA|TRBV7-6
CASSLVGGNYGYTF
TGTGCCAGCAGCTTAGTAGGGGGCAACTATGGCTACACCTTC
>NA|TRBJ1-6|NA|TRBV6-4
CASSEGHDNSPLHF
TGTGCCAGCAGTGAGGGACACGATAATTCACCCCTCCACTTT
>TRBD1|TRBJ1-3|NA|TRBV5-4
CASSQDRGYSGNTIYF
TGTGCCAGCAGCCAAGACAGGGGATACTCTGGAAACACCATATATTTT
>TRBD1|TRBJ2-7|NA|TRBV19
CASSNPQGSEYF
TGTGCCAGTAGTAATCCACAGGGGTCGGAGTACTTC
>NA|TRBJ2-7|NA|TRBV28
CASRRGRGGFYEQYF
TGTGCCAGCCGGAGGGGAAGGGGGGGTTTCTACGAGCAGTACTTC
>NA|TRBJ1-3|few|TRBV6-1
CASSEGETGNTIYF
TGTGCCAGCAGTGAAGGGGAGACTGGAAACACCATATATTTT